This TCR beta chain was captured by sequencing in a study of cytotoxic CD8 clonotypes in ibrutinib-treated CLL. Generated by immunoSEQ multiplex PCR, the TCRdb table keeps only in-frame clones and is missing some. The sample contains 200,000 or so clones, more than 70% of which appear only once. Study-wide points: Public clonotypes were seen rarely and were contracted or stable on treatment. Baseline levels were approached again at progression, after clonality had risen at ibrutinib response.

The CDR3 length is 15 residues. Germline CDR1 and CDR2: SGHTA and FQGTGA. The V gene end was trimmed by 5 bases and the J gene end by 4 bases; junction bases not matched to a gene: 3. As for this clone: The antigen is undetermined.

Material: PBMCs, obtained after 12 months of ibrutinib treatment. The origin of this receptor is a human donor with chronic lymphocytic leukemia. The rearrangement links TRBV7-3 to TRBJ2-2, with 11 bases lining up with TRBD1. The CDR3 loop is CASSPGTGGTGELFF. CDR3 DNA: TGTGCCAGCAGCCCGGGGACAGGGGGCACCGGGGAGCTGTTTTTT.